This is a list of T cell receptor beta chains from one sample in a study of identical twins. TCRdb recomputed calls from the 5' RACE reads with MiXCR, one row per CDR3 protein. Among about 890,000 distinct CDR3 sequences listed, over 9% were seen once. These data also featured in a second study, about yellow fever vaccine responses in identical twins.

The sequenced material came from PBMCs. The receptors come from a woman aged 18 to 35 in good health. CDR3s include the opening cysteine and the closing phenylalanine or tryptophan. D genes are given only for firm matches. A row's size may be missing; if present it is once, few, many or a size class.

v_gene,d_gene,j_gene,abundance,CDR3nt,CDR3aa
TRBV14,.,TRBJ2-2,few,TGTGCCAGCAGCCAAAAAGGAATAGTTAACACCGGGGAGCTGTTTTTT,CASSQKGIVNTGELFF
TRBV5-1,TRBD2,TRBJ2-5,few,TGCGCCAGCAGCTTTTCTAGCGGGAACCAAGAGACCCAGTACTTC,CASSFSSGNQETQYF
TRBV12-3/TRBV12-4,.,TRBJ1-4,many,TGTGCCAGCAGTTTAAGCCGTGCAACTAATGAAAAACTGTTTTTT,CASSLSRATNEKLFF
TRBV5-1,TRBD2,TRBJ2-1,few,TGCGCCAGCAGCTCACTAGCGGGAGCGAACGATGAGCAGTTCTTC,CASSSLAGANDEQFF
TRBV24-1,.,TRBJ2-2,.,TGTGCCACCAGTGACCCGGACTGGAACACCGGGGAGCTGTTTTTT,CATSDPDWNTGELFF
TRBV2,TRBD2,TRBJ2-3,.,TGTGCCAGCATCGACCCCGGGACTATCACAGATACGCAGTATTTT,CASIDPGTITDTQYF
TRBV20-1,TRBD2,TRBJ2-1,few,TGCAGTGCTAGAGGACGGGAGGGCAAGGTAAATGAGCAGTTCTTC,CSARGREGKVNEQFF
TRBV11-2,.,TRBJ1-2,few,TGTGCCAGCAGCTTAGCCGCGGACAGAAGGACGGGTGGCTACACCTTC,CASSLAADRRTGGYTF
TRBV4-1,.,TRBJ2-1,few,TGCGCCAGCAGCCAAGAGTCAGGCTCCTCTGGGGGATACAATGAGCAGTTCTTC,CASSQESGSSGGYNEQFF
TRBV5-5,.,TRBJ2-5,many,TGTGCCAGCAGAATGGTGGCTAGACATCAAGAGACCCAGTACTTC,CASRMVARHQETQYF
TRBV7-2,.,TRBJ2-1,few,TGTGCCAGCAGCTTAGATAGGGGGGCCGGAAGGAATGAGCAGTTCTTC,CASSLDRGAGRNEQFF
TRBV29-1,.,TRBJ2-3,few,TGCAGCGTTGAAGATATCTTAATGGTTCCCAGCACAGATACGCAGTATTTT,CSVEDILMVPSTDTQYF
TRBV7-2,.,TRBJ2-7,.,TGTGCCAGCAGCTTAGTGCCTAGTAACTACGAGCAGTACTTC,CASSLVPSNYEQYF
TRBV12-3/TRBV12-4,.,TRBJ1-2,.,TGTGCCAGCAGTTTTAGGGGCGGGAGAAATAACTATGGCTACACCTTC,CASSFRGGRNNYGYTF
TRBV4-1,TRBD1,TRBJ1-2,few,TGCGCCAGCAGCCAAGCGAGGGGGCGCTTATATATGGGAGACTATGGCTACACCTTC,CASSQARGRLYMGDYGYTF
TRBV7-8,TRBD2,TRBJ2-1,many,TGTGCCAGCGGAGGGCTAGCGGGGGGACTCTCCTACAATGAGCAGTTCTTC,CASGGLAGGLSYNEQFF
TRBV2,TRBD2,TRBJ2-4,.,TGTGCCAGCAGAGCAATAGCGGGGGGGCCGAACATTCAGTACTTC,CASRAIAGGPNIQYF
TRBV11-2,TRBD2,TRBJ2-5,few,TGTGCCAGCAGCCCCGGGACTAGCGGGTGGGAGACCCAGTACTTC,CASSPGTSGWETQYF
TRBV24-1,.,TRBJ1-5,.,TGTGCCACCAGTGATTTTTCGGGGCAGCCCCAGCATTTT,CATSDFSGQPQHF
TRBV18,.,TRBJ1-1,few,TGTGCCAGCTCACCAACCGCGGTGAACACTGAAGCTTTCTTT,CASSPTAVNTEAFF
TRBV3-1,.,TRBJ2-3,.,TGTGCCAGCAGCCAAGGCTCCATGAGCACAGATACGCAGTATTTT,CASSQGSMSTDTQYF
TRBV28,.,TRBJ2-1,.,TGTGCCAGCAGTTTAGTCCCTTTGACTAGGGACAATGAGCAGTTCTTC,CASSLVPLTRDNEQFF
TRBV7-9,.,TRBJ2-1,many,TGTGCCAGCAGCCTTGGTAGCTCCAATGAGCAGTTCTTC,CASSLGSSNEQFF
TRBV24-1,.,TRBJ2-5,few,TGTGCCACCAGTGATTTTGCGGGGTCCCAAGAGACCCAGTACTTC,CATSDFAGSQETQYF
TRBV7-9,TRBD2,TRBJ2-3,few,TGTGCCAGCAGCAGACCTTGGACTAGCGAGAGCACAGATACGCAGTATTTT,CASSRPWTSESTDTQYF
TRBV5-1,.,TRBJ2-2,.,TGCGCCAGCAGCTTGGTGGACAAGCCCGGGGAGCTGTTTTTT,CASSLVDKPGELFF
TRBV12-3/TRBV12-4,.,TRBJ2-1,few,TGTGCCAGCAGTTTTTTCCTGAGAGGGCAGTTCTTC,CASSFFLRGQFF
TRBV11-3,.,TRBJ2-2,.,TGTGCCAGCAGCTCCCTCCAGGGAGCTGTTGGGGAGCTGTTTTTT,CASSSLQGAVGELFF
TRBV12-3/TRBV12-4,.,TRBJ2-2,.,TGTGCCAGCAGCCGACAGGTTTACACCGGGGAGCTGTTTTTT,CASSRQVYTGELFF
TRBV12-3/TRBV12-4,TRBD2,TRBJ2-3,.,TGTGCCAGCAGTACTCGAGCGGATCATAGCGGGAGTCTCTCAGATACGCAGTATTTT,CASSTRADHSGSLSDTQYF
TRBV7-9,.,TRBJ1-3,.,TGTGCCAGCAACCGGGACCTCTCTGGAAACACCATATATTTT,CASNRDLSGNTIYF
TRBV28,.,TRBJ2-3,.,TGTGCCACCCTGACTGCGCGGGAGCAGTATTTT,CATLTAREQYF
TRBV20-1,TRBD1,TRBJ2-5,.,TGCAGTGCCGGGACAGGGTGGGAGGGGACCCAGTACTTC,CSAGTGWEGTQYF
TRBV6-6,.,TRBJ1-6,.,TGTGCCAGCCGGGCCTTGAGTTCACCCCTCCACTTT,CASRALSSPLHF
TRBV2,.,TRBJ2-1,few,TGTGCCAGCACACCTAGCGCCAATGAGCAGTTCTTC,CASTPSANEQFF
TRBV12-3/TRBV12-4,.,TRBJ1-2,.,TGTGCCAGCAGTTTGATTCATGGGACCGAGACTAACTATGGCTACACCTTC,CASSLIHGTETNYGYTF
TRBV12-3/TRBV12-4,TRBD2,TRBJ2-7,few,TGTGCCAGCAGCCCGGGACTAGCGGCTACCTACGAGCAGTACTTC,CASSPGLAATYEQYF
TRBV3-1,.,TRBJ2-3,.,TGTGCCAGCAGCCACGGGCAGAACACAGATACGCAGTATTTT,CASSHGQNTDTQYF
TRBV27,.,TRBJ1-4,.,TGTGCCAGCAGTTTATCAGATCCGATGGACCGTACCGCAACTAATGAAAAACTGTTTTTT,CASSLSDPMDRTATNEKLFF
TRBV11-3,.,TRBJ2-5,.,TGTGCCAGCAGCAGTGTAGTGGGGCAGGAGACCCAGTACTTC,CASSSVVGQETQYF
TRBV18,.,TRBJ1-1,.,TGTGCCAGCTCACCACCGAGGGTCATGAACACTGAAGCTTTCTTT,CASSPPRVMNTEAFF
TRBV20-1,.,TRBJ2-5,many,TGCAGTGCTAGGGAGGCGGAGACCCAGTACTTC,CSAREAETQYF
TRBV7-3,TRBD1,TRBJ1-1,.,TGTGCCAGCAGCTCACGGACAGGGTTGGTAACTGAAGCTTTCTTT,CASSSRTGLVTEAFF
TRBV5-1,.,TRBJ2-1,.,TGCGCCAGCAGCTTGTTTTGGAGGGGGGGGACCTACAATGAGCAGTTCTTC,CASSLFWRGGTYNEQFF
TRBV10-3,TRBD1,TRBJ2-1,.,TGTGCCATCAGTGTCCCGGGACAGGGCAATGAGCAGTTCTTC,CAISVPGQGNEQFF